The clone carrying this T cell receptor beta chain was recorded many times. This specimen belongs to a study of T-cell reconstitution after alpha-beta-depleted transplantation in children. Looked up from germline, CDR1 is SGHTA and CDR2 is FQGTGA. The CDR3 runs 13 residues. Trimming pared 2 bases from V and 4 bases from J, leaving 6 bases between. During its preparation, the TCRbeta library received unique molecular identifiers. TCRdb analysed the PCR reads with MiXCR anew, one entry per CDR3 protein. Of more than 120,000 distinct CDR3 sequences listed, around 9% were seen once; the top ten hold 15% to 20%.

This clonotype originated in a female patient aged 2-9 years who had a stem cell transplant for congenital amegakaryocytic thrombocytopenia, so the T cells may come from the graft donor. This chain links TRBV7-3 with TRBJ1-3, with a possible D match to TRBD1 (5 bases). Sequencing used PBMCs, mostly from graft donor cells, obtained 180 days after TCRalphabeta/CD19-depleted stem cell transplant. The CDR3 region has the DNA TGTGCCAGCAGCTTAGGGGCAGGAAACACCATATATTTT. Amino acid sequence: CASSLGAGNTIYF. The variable domain in full, completed from reference TRBV7-3 and TRBJ1-3, reads GAGVSQTPSNKVTEKGKYVELRCDPISGHTALYWYRQSLGQGPEFLIYFQGTGAADDSGLPNDRFFAVRPEGSVSTLKIQRTERGDSAVYLCASSLGAGNTIYFGEGSWLTVV.